This section outlines one T cell receptor beta chain sequence together with its context. Germline V gives CDR1 SGHVS, CDR2 FQNEAQ. CDR3 size: 15 residues. V gave up 6 bases and J gave up 0 bases, with 13 bases separating them. The record originates from a study of blood T cell repertoires in COVID-19. TCRdb's table, derived via immunoSEQ multiplex PCR, lists solely in-frame clones and lacks some. The repertoire holds around 380,000 clones, with around 87% as singletons. This clonotype was sampled from a man aged 25-45 years who had recovered from COVID-19. Sequences were obtained from PBMCs or T cells enriched from blood (not recorded which). The chain carries TRBV7-8 and TRBJ2-3, with D possibly being TRBD2 (5 bases). CDR3 loop: CASSMGGHSTDTQYF. CDR3 DNA: TGTGCCAGCAGTATGGGCGGGCATAGCACAGATACGCAGTATTTT.